This entry concerns a single TCR beta chain. The data derive from a study of blood T cell repertoires in COVID-19. Study summary: The origin of the acute and convalescent COVID-19 samples was the United States, Italy and Spain.

As processed by the authors: Amplification with reference gene primers provided the estimates of nucleated cell counts. Clones were read by immunoSEQ multiplex PCR, and TCRdb kept only the in-frame ones, dropping some. The DNA gave D and trimming, while V, J and clone size come from that table. The sample lists around 100,000 clones; about 77% were seen once. The V gene's germline CDR1 is SGHTA and CDR2 FQGNSA. The V segment lost 5 bases and the J segment 0 bases; nucleotides outside the gene matches: 10. This CDR3 has 17 residues. This TCR was sampled from a man between 65 and 85 years old with active or convalescent COVID-19. Sequenced: peripheral blood. J is TRBJ2-7 and V is TRBV7-2; 10 bases match TRBD2. CDR3: CASSITGTSASSYEQYF. CDR3 bases: TGTGCCAGCAGCATAACCGGGACTAGCGCGAGCTCCTACGAGCAGTACTTC.